This T cell receptor (beta chain) was documented in a study of Ad26.COV2.S vaccination and SARS-CoV-2 variants. Study information: Among those in the COV1001 Ad26.COV2.S trial arm was the donor.

Repertoires were generated with immunoSEQ multiplex PCR, while TCRdb's copy carries only in-frame clones and drops some. The sample shows 380,000 or so clones, under 90% of them seen only once. Study-wide results and limits: Vaccinees reportedly had broad spike-specific CD8+ and CD4+ T cell responses.

The treatment: around 19 received Ad26.COV2.S at low or high dose, single or two shots; 5 received placebo; per-sample allocation not given. Samples came from day 63 after the first vaccine or placebo injection. The shot given was an Ad26 vector that makes Wuhan-strain SARS-CoV-2 spike. This CDR3 contains 17 residues. The V segment lost 2 bases and the J segment 5 bases; nucleotides outside the gene matches: 12. Germline V gene lookup returns CDR1 SGHRS and CDR2 YFSETQ. Note on this clone: Its antigen is as yet unknown.

The input for sequencing was peripheral blood, taken in a trial of Ad26.COV2.S vaccine versus placebo. This clonotype originated in a person between 18 and 65 years old who received the Ad26.COV2.S COVID-19 vaccine or a placebo. This chain uses TRBV5-1 with TRBJ2-1; 8 nucleotides agree with TRBD2. In DNA form, the CDR3 reads TGCGCCAGCAGCTTAGGCGGGGGGCACCCCCGGAACAATGAGCAGTTCTTC. Translating gives CASSLGGGHPRNNEQFF.